The 3 T cell receptor beta chains below come from one sample, sequenced in a study of blood T cells in healthy people across ages. Primed by a sample-barcoded 5' primer and a J-beta primer mix, a second PCR proceeded for roughly 6 to 12 cycles. TCRdb re-called the 5' RACE reads with MiXCR, one entry per CDR3 protein. The sample contains 800,000 to 1,000,000 distinct CDR3 sequences, under 50% of which appear only once. Sequenced material: blood. These receptors all stem from a man aged 25 to 45 in good health.

The table lists this clonotype with a few counts. The rearrangement uses TRBV9 and TRBJ1-6; tentatively, D is TRBD1 (5 bases). The germline V and J ends were trimmed by 3 bases and 10 bases, with 17 bases remaining between them. The CDR3 runs to 15 residues. Per germline, CDR1 SGDLS and CDR2 YYNGEE. The DNA of the CDR3 is TGTGCCAGCAGCGCAGAGGGACGTTTGAAATCACCCCTCCACTTT. Translating gives CASSAEGRLKSPLHF.

This chain joins TRBV11-3 and TRBJ2-7, with TRBD1 matching 7 bases. The CDR3 has 15 residues. Germline-derived CDR1 and CDR2 are SGHNT and YENEEA. J was trimmed by 3 bases and V by 1 base; bases with no gene match: 6. The CDR3 protein is CASSLAETGIYEQYF. The DNA of the CDR3 is TGTGCCAGCAGCTTAGCAGAGACAGGGATCTACGAGCAGTACTTC.

The V gene is TRBV24-1, the J gene TRBJ2-5; the D gene is possibly TRBD1 (6 bases). CDR1 KGHDR and CDR2 SFDVKD come from the germline V gene. This CDR3 has 16 residues. V gave up 1 base and J gave up 3 bases, with 14 bases separating them. CDR3 sequence: CATSDFTQGKEETQYF. In DNA form, the CDR3 reads TGTGCCACCAGTGATTTCACCCAGGGGAAGGAAGAGACCCAGTACTTC.